Below, one T cell receptor (beta chain) is given with its context. Seattle patients were enrolled during active infection and followed longitudinally. The data belong to a study of blood T cell repertoires in COVID-19. Study summary: Spain, Italy and the United States supplied samples that represented acute and convalescent COVID-19. T cells, B-cell-depleted T cells, or PBMCs supplied cDNA or gDNA.

Libraries were prepared by immunoSEQ multiplex PCR; TCRdb keeps only in-frame clonotypes and omits some of them. The table records a few hundred thousand clones, about nine tenths of them present only once. The CDR3 is 15 amino acids. Trimming removed 4 bases from V and 7 bases from J; junction bases left unmatched: 10. Germline-derived CDR1 and CDR2 are SGHRS and YFSETQ. The chain employs TRBV5-1 and TRBJ2-7, with 11 bases fitting TRBD2. The receptor was derived from a woman in her twenties or thirties with COVID-19, enrolled during active disease. The sample was peripheral blood. CDR3 residues: CASSILAGGTTEQYF. In nucleotides, the CDR3 is TGCGCCAGCAGCATCCTAGCGGGAGGCACTACGGAGCAGTACTTC.